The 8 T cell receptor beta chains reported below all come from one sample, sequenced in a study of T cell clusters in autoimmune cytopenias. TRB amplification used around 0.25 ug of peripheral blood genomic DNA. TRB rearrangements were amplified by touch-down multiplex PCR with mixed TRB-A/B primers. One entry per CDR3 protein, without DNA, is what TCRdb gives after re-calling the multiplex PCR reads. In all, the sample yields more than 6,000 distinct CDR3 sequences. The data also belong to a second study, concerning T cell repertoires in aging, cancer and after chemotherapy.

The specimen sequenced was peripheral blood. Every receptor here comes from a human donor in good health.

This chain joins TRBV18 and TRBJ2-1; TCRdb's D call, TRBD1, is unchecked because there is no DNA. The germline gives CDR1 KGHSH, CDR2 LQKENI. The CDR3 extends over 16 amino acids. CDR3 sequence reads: CASSPPSRGGGNEQFF.

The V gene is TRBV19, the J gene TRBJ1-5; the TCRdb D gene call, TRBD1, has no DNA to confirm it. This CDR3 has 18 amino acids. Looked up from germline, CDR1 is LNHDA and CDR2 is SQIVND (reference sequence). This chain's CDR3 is CASSPLRDRGYRRQPQHF.

CDR3: CASSPPGRHQETQYF. V is TRBV7-9 and J is TRBJ2-5; TCRdb designates TRBD1, a call that cannot be tested without DNA. Per the germline V gene, CDR1 is SEHNR and CDR2 is FQNEAQ (reference sequence). The CDR3 runs 15 residues.

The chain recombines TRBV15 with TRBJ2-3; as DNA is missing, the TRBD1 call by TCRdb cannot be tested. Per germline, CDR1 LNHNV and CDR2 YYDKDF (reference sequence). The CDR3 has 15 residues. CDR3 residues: CATSRDTGGTDTQYF. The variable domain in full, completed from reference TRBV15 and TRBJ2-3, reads DAMVIQNPRYQVTQFGKPVTLSCSQTLNHNVMYWYQQKSSQAPKLLFHYYDKDFNNEADTPDNFQSRRPNTSFCFLDIRSPGLGDTAMYLCATSRDTGGTDTQYFGPGTRLTVL.

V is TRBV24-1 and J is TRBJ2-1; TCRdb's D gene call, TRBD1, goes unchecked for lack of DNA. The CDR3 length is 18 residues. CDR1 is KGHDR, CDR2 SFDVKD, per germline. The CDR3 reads CATSDGGLSRGSYNEQFF.

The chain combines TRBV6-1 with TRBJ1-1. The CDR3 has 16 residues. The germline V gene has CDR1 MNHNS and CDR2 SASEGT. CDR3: CASSDFTRPINTEAFF.

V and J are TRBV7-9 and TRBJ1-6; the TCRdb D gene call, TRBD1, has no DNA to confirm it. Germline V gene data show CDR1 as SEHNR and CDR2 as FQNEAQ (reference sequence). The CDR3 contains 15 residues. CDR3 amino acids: CASSAGTSGNSPLHF.

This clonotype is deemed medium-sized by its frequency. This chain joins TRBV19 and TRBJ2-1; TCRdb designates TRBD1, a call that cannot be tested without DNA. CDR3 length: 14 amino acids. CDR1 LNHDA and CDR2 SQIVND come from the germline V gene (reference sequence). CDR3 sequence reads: CASSIVGDRGEQFF.